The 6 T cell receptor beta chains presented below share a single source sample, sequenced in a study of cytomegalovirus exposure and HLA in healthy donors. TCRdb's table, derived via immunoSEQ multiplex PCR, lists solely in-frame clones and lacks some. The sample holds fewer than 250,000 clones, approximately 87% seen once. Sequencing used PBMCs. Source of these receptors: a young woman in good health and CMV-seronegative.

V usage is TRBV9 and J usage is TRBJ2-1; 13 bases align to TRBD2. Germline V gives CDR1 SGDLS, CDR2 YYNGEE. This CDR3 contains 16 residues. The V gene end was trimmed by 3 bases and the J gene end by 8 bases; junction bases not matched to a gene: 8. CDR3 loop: CASSALLAGGRDEQFF. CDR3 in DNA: TGTGCCAGCAGCGCCTTACTAGCGGGGGGGCGGGATGAGCAGTTCTTC.

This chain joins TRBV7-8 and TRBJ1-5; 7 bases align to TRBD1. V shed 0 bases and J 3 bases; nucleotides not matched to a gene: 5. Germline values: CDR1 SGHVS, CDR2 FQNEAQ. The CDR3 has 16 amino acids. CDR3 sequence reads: CASSLAPTGFNQPQHF. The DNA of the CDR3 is TGTGCCAGCAGCTTAGCGCCGACAGGGTTCAATCAGCCCCAGCATTTT.

The CDR3 spells CASSDTGQGSYGYTF. The CDR3 nucleotides are TGCGCCAGCAGTGATACGGGACAGGGGAGCTATGGCTACACCTTC. The chain employs TRBV5-1 and TRBJ1-2; 10 positions match TRBD1. In germline, CDR1 is SGHRS, CDR2 YFSETQ. V dropped 5 bases and J dropped 4; count of bases not matched to a gene: 8. The CDR3 spans 15 residues.

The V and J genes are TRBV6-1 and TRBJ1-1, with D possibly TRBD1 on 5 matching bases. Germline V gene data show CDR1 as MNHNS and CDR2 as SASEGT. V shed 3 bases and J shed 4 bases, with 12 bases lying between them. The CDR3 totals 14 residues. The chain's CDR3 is CASSENPGGTEAFF. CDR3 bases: TGTGCCAGCAGTGAGAACCCGGGGGGCACTGAAGCTTTCTTT.

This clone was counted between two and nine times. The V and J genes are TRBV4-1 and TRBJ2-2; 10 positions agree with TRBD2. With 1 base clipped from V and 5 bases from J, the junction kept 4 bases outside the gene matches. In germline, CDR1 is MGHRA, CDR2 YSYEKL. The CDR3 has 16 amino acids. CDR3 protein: CASSQVPAGGTGELFF. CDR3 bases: TGCGCCAGCAGCCAAGTGCCAGCGGGAGGGACCGGGGAGCTGTTTTTT.

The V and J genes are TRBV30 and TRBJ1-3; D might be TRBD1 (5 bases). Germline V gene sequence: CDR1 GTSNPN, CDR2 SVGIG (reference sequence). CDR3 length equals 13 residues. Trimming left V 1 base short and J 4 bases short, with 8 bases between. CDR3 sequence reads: CAWSGRGGNTIYF. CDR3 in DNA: TGTGCCTGGAGTGGGAGGGGAGGAAACACCATATATTTT. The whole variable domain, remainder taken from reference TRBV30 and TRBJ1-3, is SQTIHQWPATLVQPVGSPLSLECTVEGTSNPNLYWYRQAAGRGLQLLFYSVGIGQISSEVPQNLSASRPQDRQFILSSKKLLLSDSGFYLCAWSGRGGNTIYFGEGSWLTVV.